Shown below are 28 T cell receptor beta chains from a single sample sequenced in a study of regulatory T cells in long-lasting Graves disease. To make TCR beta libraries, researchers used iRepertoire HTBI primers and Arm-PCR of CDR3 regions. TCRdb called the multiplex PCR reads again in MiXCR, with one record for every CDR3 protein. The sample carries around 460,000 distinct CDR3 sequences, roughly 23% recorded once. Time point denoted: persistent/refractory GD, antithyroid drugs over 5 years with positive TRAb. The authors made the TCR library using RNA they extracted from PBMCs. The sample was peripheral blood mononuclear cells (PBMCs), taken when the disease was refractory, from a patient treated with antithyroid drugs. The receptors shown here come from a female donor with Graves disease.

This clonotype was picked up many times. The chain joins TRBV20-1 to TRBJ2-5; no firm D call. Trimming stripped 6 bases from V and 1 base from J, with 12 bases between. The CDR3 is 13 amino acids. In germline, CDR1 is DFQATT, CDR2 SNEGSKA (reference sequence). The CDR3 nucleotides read TGCAGTGCCCCTGATATCTTCCAAGAGACCCAGTACTTC. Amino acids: CSAPDIFQETQYF.

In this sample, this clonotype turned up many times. The CDR3 DNA follows: TGTGCCAGCAGTTTATCCCCAAATACCTACGAGCAGTACTTC. It specifies CASSLSPNTYEQYF. J is TRBJ2-7 and V is TRBV12-3 or TRBV12-4; no reliable D call. This CDR3 region has 14 residues. Trimming pared 2 bases from V and 2 bases from J, leaving 10 bases between.

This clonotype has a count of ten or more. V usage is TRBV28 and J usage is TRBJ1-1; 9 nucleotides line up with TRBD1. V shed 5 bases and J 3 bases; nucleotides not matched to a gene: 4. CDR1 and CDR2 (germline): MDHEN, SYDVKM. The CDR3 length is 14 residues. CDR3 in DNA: TGTGCCAGCAGTAGCGGACAGGGGCACACTGAAGCTTTCTTT. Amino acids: CASSSGQGHTEAFF.

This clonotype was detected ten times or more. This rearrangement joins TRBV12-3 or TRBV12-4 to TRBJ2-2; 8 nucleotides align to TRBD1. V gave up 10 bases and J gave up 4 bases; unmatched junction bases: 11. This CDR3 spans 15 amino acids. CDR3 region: CAISTGAYSTGELFF. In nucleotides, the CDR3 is TGTGCCATTTCGACAGGGGCGTATAGCACCGGGGAGCTGTTTTTT.

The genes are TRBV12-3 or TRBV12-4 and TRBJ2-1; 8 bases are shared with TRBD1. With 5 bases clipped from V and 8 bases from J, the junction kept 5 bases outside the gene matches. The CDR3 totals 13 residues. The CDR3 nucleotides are TGTGCCAGCAGTCGAGGACAGGGCGATGAGCAGTTCTTC. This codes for CASSRGQGDEQFF.

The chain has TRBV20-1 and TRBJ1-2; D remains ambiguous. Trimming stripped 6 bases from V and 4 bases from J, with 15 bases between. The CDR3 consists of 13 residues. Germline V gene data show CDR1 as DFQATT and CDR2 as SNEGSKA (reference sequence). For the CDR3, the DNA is TGCAGTGCCCCGGCAGGAGTCGGCTATGGCTACACCTTC. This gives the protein CSAPAGVGYGYTF.

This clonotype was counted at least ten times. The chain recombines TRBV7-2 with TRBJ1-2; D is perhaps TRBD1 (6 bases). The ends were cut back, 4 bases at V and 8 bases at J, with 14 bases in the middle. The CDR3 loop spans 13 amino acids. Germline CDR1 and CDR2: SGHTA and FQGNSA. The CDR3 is CASSSYTGLGYTF. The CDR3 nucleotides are TGTGCCAGCAGCTCCTATACAGGGTTAGGCTACACCTTC.

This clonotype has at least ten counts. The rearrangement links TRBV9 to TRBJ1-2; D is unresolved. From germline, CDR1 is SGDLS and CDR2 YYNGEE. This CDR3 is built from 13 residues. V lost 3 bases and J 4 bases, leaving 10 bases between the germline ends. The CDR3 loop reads CASSADNPYGYTF. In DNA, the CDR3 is TGTGCCAGCAGCGCAGACAATCCCTATGGCTACACCTTC.

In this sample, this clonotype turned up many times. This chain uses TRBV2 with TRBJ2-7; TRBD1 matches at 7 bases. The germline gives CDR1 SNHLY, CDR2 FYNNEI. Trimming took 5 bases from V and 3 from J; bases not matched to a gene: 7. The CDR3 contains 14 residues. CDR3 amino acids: CASSTGTAIYEQYF. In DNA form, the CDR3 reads TGTGCCAGCAGTACCGGGACAGCAATCTACGAGCAGTACTTC.

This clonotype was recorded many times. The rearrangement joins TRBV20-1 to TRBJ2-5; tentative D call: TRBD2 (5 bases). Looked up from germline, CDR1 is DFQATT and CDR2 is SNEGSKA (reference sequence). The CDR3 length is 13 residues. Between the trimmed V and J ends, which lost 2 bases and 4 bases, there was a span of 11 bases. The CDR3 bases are TGCAGTGCTAGAATCGGGGTTGGAGAGACCCAGTACTTC. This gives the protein CSARIGVGETQYF.

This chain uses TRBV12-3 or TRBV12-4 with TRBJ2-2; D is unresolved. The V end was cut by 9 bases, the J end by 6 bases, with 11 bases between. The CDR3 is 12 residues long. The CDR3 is CASRRMSGELFF. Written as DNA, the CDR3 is TGTGCCAGTCGCCGGATGTCCGGGGAGCTGTTTTTT.

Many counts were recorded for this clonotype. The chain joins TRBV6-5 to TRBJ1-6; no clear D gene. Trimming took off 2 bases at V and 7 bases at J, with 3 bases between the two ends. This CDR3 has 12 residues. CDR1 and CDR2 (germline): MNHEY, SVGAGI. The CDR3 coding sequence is TGTGCCAGCAGTTACCCCAATTCACCCCTCCACTTT. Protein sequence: CASSYPNSPLHF.

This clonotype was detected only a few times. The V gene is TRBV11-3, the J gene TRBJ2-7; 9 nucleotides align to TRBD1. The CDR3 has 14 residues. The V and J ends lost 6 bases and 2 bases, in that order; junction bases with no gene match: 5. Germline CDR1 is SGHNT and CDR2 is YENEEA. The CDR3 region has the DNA TGTGCCAGCAGGTCCAGACAGGGGGCCTACGAGCAGTACTTC. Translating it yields CASRSRQGAYEQYF.

CDR3 nucleotides: TGCGCCAGCAGGCTAACTGATTTTAGCAATCAGCCCCAGCATTTT. Translating it yields CASRLTDFSNQPQHF. V is TRBV4-1 and J is TRBJ1-5, with D uncertain. Germline V gene lookup returns CDR1 MGHRA and CDR2 YSYEKL. This CDR3 is built from 15 residues. V gave up 6 bases and J gave up 0 bases, with 12 bases separating them.

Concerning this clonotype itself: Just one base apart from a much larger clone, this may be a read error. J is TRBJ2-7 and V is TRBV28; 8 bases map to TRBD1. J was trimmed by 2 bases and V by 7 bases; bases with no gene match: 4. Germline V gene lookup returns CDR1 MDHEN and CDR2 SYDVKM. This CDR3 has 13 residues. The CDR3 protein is CASIRTGPYEQYF. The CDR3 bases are TGTGCCAGCATACGGACAGGGCCCTACGAGCAGTACTTC. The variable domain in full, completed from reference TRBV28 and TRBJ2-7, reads DVKVTQSSRYLVKRTGEKVFLECVQDMDHENMFWYRQDPGLGLRLIYFSYDVKMKEKGDIPEGYSVSREKKERFSLILESASTNQTSMYLCASIRTGPYEQYFGPGTRLTVT.

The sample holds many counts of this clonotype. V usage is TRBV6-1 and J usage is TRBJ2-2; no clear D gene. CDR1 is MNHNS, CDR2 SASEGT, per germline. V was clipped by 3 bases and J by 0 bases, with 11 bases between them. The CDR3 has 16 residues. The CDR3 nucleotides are TGTGCCAGCAGTGACCAGACACCAGCGAACACCGGGGAGCTGTTTTTT. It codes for CASSDQTPANTGELFF.

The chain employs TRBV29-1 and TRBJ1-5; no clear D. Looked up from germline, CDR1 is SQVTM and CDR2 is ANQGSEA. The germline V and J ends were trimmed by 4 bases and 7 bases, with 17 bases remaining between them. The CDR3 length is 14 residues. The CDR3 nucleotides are TGCAGCGTTGGGTTTGGTGCCTTCCCCCAGCCCCAGCATTTT. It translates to CSVGFGAFPQPQHF. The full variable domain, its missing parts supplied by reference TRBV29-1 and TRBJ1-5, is SAVISQKPSRDICQRGTSLTIQCQVDSQVTMMFWYRQQPGQSLTLIATANQGSEATYESGFVIDKFPISRPNLTFSTLTVSNMSPEDSSIYLCSVGFGAFPQPQHFGDGTRLSIL.

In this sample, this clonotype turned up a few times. The DNA of the CDR3 is TGTGCCATCGGATTGGCCTTTTCGAATGGAGGTGGGACCCAGTACTTC. It encodes CAIGLAFSNGGGTQYF. The chain combines TRBV6-2 or TRBV6-3 with TRBJ2-5; D might be TRBD2 (5 bases). In germline, CDR1 is MNHEY, CDR2 SVGEGT. This CDR3 has 16 residues. Trimming took 10 bases from V and 7 from J, leaving 28 bases between them.

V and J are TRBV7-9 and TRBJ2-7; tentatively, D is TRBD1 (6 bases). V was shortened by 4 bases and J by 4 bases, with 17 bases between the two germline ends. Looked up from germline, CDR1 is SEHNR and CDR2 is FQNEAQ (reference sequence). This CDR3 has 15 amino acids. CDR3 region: CASSSWTELLYEQYF. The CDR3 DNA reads TGTGCCAGCAGCTCGTGGACAGAATTGCTTTACGAGCAGTACTTC.

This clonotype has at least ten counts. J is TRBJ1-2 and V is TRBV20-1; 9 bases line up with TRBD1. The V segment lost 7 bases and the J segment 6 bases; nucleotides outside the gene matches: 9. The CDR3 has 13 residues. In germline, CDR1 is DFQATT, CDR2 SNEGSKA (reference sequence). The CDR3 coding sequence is TGCAGTGTTAGGAAGACAGGGGGGGATGGCTACACCTTC. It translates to CSVRKTGGDGYTF.

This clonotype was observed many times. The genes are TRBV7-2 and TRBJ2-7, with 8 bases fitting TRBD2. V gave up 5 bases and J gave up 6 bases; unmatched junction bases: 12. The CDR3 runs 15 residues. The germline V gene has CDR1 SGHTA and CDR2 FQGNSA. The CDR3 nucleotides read TGTGCCAGCAGCGAAGCGGGGGTTTCCCAACGCGAGCAGTACTTC. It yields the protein CASSEAGVSQREQYF.

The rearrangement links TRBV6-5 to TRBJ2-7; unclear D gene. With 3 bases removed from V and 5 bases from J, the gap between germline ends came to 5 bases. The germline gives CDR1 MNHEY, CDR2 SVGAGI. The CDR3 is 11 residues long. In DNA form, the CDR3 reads TGTGCCAGCAGTTATTTTAACGAGCAGTACTTC. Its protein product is CASSYFNEQYF.

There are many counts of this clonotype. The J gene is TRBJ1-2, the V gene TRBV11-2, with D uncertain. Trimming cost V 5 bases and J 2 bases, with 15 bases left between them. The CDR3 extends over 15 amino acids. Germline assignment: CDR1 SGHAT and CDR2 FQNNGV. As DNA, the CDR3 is TGTGCCAGCAGCCGTCGAGGAGACCTGAACTATGGCTACACCTTC. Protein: CASSRRGDLNYGYTF. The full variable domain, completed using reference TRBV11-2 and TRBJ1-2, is EAGVAQSPRYKIIEKRQSVAFWCNPISGHATLYWYQQILGQGPKLLIQFQNNGVVDDSQLPKDRFSAERLKGVDSTLKIQPAKLEDSAVYLCASSRRGDLNYGYTFGSGTRLTVV.

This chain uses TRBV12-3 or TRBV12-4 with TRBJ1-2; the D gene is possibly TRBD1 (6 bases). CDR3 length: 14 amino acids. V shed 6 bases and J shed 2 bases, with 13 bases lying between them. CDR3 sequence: CASRHRESNYGYTF. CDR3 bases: TGTGCCAGCAGGCACAGGGAGTCCAACTATGGCTACACCTTC.

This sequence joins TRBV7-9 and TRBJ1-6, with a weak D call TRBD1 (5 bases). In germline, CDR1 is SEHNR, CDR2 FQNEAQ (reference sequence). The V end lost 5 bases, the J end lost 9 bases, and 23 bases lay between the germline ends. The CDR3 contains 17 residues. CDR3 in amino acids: CASSPPGGLGRVSPLHF. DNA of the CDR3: TGTGCCAGCAGCCCCCCCGGCGGGTTGGGCAGGGTTTCACCCCTCCACTTT.

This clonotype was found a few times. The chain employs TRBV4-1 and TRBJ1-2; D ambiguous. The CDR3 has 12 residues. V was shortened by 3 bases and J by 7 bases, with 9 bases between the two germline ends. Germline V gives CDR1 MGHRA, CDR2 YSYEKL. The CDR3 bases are TGCGCCAGCAGCCAGGCCCGGAGTGGCTACACCTTC. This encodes CASSQARSGYTF.

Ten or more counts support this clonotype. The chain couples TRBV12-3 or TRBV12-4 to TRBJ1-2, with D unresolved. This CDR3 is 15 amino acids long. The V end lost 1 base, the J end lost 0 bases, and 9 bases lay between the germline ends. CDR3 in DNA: TGTGCCAGCAGTTTAGGGACCGCAGCTAACTATGGCTACACCTTC. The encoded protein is CASSLGTAANYGYTF.

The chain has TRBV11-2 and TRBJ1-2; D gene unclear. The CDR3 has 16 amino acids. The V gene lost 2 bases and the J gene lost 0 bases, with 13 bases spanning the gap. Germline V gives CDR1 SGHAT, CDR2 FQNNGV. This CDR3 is CASSLNRVGTNYGYTF. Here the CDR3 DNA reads TGTGCCAGCAGCTTAAACCGGGTCGGTACTAACTATGGCTACACCTTC.